Listed below are T cell receptor beta chains from one sample, sequenced in a study of blood T cell repertoires in COVID-19. Repertoires were generated with immunoSEQ multiplex PCR, while TCRdb's copy carries only in-frame clones and drops some. Among around 100,000 clones listed, approximately 90% were seen once. The specimen sequenced was peripheral blood. The receptors shown here come from a woman between 50 and 59 years old with acute or convalescent COVID-19. CDR3s include the opening cysteine and the closing phenylalanine or tryptophan. Fields, in order: CDR3 protein, CDR3 DNA, J gene, V gene, CDR3 length, clone size, D gene. D genes are given only for firm matches. Not all rows give a size; the values are once, few, many and, for expanded clones, a class.

CDR3 protein: CASRPGSLSTDTQYF; CDR3 DNA: TGTGCCAGCAGGCCCGGGTCCCTTAGCACAGATACGCAGTATTTT; J gene: TRBJ2-3; V gene: TRBV2; CDR3 length: 15; clone size: .; D gene: .
CDR3 protein: CASSPYGQGLSLSSYNEQFF; CDR3 DNA: TGTGCCAGCAGTCCGTATGGACAGGGTCTTTCCTTAAGCTCCTACAATGAGCAGTTCTTC; J gene: TRBJ2-1; V gene: TRBV28; CDR3 length: 20; clone size: .; D gene: TRBD1
CDR3 protein: CSVMTGGWETQYF; CDR3 DNA: TGCAGCGTGATGACAGGGGGCTGGGAGACCCAGTACTTC; J gene: TRBJ2-5; V gene: TRBV29-1; CDR3 length: 13; clone size: .; D gene: TRBD1
CDR3 protein: CASSPVPTYLNGYTF; CDR3 DNA: TGTGCCAGCAGCCCGGTGCCGACTTATCTCAATGGCTACACCTTC; J gene: TRBJ1-2; V gene: TRBV7-3; CDR3 length: 15; clone size: once; D gene: .
CDR3 protein: CASTMTGTTEAFF; CDR3 DNA: TGTGCCAGCACCATGACAGGGACCACTGAAGCTTTCTTT; J gene: TRBJ1-1; V gene: TRBV3-1/TRBV3-2; CDR3 length: 13; clone size: once; D gene: TRBD1
CDR3 protein: CAWRNAGRNEQFF; CDR3 DNA: TGTGCCTGGAGGAATGCAGGGAGGAATGAGCAGTTCTTC; J gene: TRBJ2-1; V gene: TRBV30; CDR3 length: 13; clone size: .; D gene: .
CDR3 protein: CASSHRDSGTGTACF; CDR3 DNA: TGTGCCAGCAGTCACAGGGACTCGGGAACCGGGACAGCATGCTTC; J gene: TRBJ1-2; V gene: TRBV6-2/TRBV6-3; CDR3 length: 15; clone size: few; D gene: TRBD1
CDR3 protein: CASSAPGTSDNTQYF; CDR3 DNA: TGTGCCAGCAGCGCTCCCGGGACTAGCGATAATACGCAGTATTTT; J gene: TRBJ2-3; V gene: TRBV7-3; CDR3 length: 15; clone size: .; D gene: TRBD2
CDR3 protein: CASSQEHRGAYNEQFF; CDR3 DNA: TGTGCCAGCAGCCAAGAACACAGGGGAGCCTACAATGAGCAGTTCTTC; J gene: TRBJ2-1; V gene: TRBV4-2; CDR3 length: 16; clone size: .; D gene: TRBD1
CDR3 protein: CASSPRSVGSGANVLTF; CDR3 DNA: TGTGCCAGCTCACCTCGGAGCGTTGGCTCTGGGGCCAACGTCCTGACTTTC; J gene: TRBJ2-6; V gene: TRBV18; CDR3 length: 17; clone size: .; D gene: .
CDR3 protein: CSVEQGGSYGYTF; CDR3 DNA: TGCAGCGTTGAACAAGGGGGCAGCTATGGCTACACCTTC; J gene: TRBJ1-2; V gene: TRBV29-1; CDR3 length: 13; clone size: .; D gene: TRBD1
CDR3 protein: CASSKDRQAIGNTIYF; CDR3 DNA: TGTGCCAGCAGCAAAGACCGACAGGCCATTGGAAACACCATATATTTT; J gene: TRBJ1-3; V gene: TRBV4-2; CDR3 length: 16; clone size: .; D gene: .
CDR3 protein: CASSFGQGNTEAFF; CDR3 DNA: TGTGCCAGCAGTTTTGGACAGGGGAACACTGAAGCTTTCTTT; J gene: TRBJ1-1; V gene: TRBV2; CDR3 length: 14; clone size: .; D gene: TRBD1
CDR3 protein: CASRSRANYGYTF; CDR3 DNA: TGTGCCAGCAGATCTCGGGCTAACTATGGCTACACCTTC; J gene: TRBJ1-2; V gene: TRBV6-6; CDR3 length: 13; clone size: .; D gene: .
CDR3 protein: CASSLTRVDTQYF; CDR3 DNA: TGTGCCAGCAGCTTAACCAGGGTCGATACGCAGTATTTT; J gene: TRBJ2-3; V gene: TRBV7-3; CDR3 length: 13; clone size: .; D gene: .
CDR3 protein: CASSFSYGYTF; CDR3 DNA: TGTGCCAGCAGCTTTAGTTATGGCTACACCTTC; J gene: TRBJ1-2; V gene: TRBV7-9; CDR3 length: 11; clone size: .; D gene: .
CDR3 protein: CASRRSVVEKLFF; CDR3 DNA: TGTGCCTCGAGGAGGAGTGTGGTAGAAAAACTGTTTTTT; J gene: TRBJ1-4; V gene: TRBV30; CDR3 length: 13; clone size: .; D gene: .
CDR3 protein: CASSPPGVGTHIF; CDR3 DNA: TGTGCCAGCTCACCACCGGGAGTTGGGACACATATTTTT; J gene: TRBJ1-3; V gene: TRBV18; CDR3 length: 13; clone size: .; D gene: .
CDR3 protein: CASSEGEGQPEEDTQYF; CDR3 DNA: TGTGCCAGCAGTGAAGGGGAAGGACAGCCTGAGGAGGATACGCAGTATTTT; J gene: TRBJ2-3; V gene: TRBV2; CDR3 length: 17; clone size: .; D gene: .
CDR3 protein: CAINSGSLDEQFF; CDR3 DNA: TGTGCCATCAATAGCGGGAGCCTAGATGAGCAGTTCTTC; J gene: TRBJ2-1; V gene: TRBV10-3; CDR3 length: 13; clone size: once; D gene: TRBD2
CDR3 protein: CASSMTANHEQYF; CDR3 DNA: TGTGCCAGTAGTATGACAGCGAACCACGAGCAGTACTTC; J gene: TRBJ2-7; V gene: TRBV19; CDR3 length: 13; clone size: .; D gene: .
CDR3 protein: CASSRDSSYGYTF; CDR3 DNA: TGTGCCAGCAGCCGAGACTCGTCCTATGGCTACACCTTC; J gene: TRBJ1-2; V gene: TRBV6-2/TRBV6-3; CDR3 length: 13; clone size: .; D gene: .
CDR3 protein: CASTKTGATYEQYF; CDR3 DNA: TGTGCCAGCACCAAGACAGGGGCCACCTACGAGCAGTACTTC; J gene: TRBJ2-7; V gene: TRBV6-5; CDR3 length: 14; clone size: .; D gene: TRBD1
CDR3 protein: CASSLVGGGQPQHF; CDR3 DNA: TGTGCCAGCAGCTTAGTAGGCGGCGGCCAGCCCCAGCATTTT; J gene: TRBJ1-5; V gene: TRBV7-2; CDR3 length: 14; clone size: .; D gene: .
CDR3 protein: CATSSGGHGYTF; CDR3 DNA: TGTGCCACCAGCTCAGGGGGCCATGGCTACACCTTC; J gene: TRBJ1-2; V gene: TRBV15; CDR3 length: 12; clone size: .; D gene: TRBD1
CDR3 protein: CASSQSDLGGRYGYTF; CDR3 DNA: TGTGCCAGCAGCCAATCCGACTTGGGGGGAAGGTATGGCTACACCTTC; J gene: TRBJ1-2; V gene: TRBV3-1/TRBV3-2; CDR3 length: 16; clone size: .; D gene: .
CDR3 protein: CASSQAGLDGNTIYF; CDR3 DNA: TGCGCCAGCAGCCAAGCCGGGTTAGATGGAAACACCATATATTTT; J gene: TRBJ1-3; V gene: TRBV4-1; CDR3 length: 15; clone size: .; D gene: .
CDR3 protein: CASWGDRMRSYTF; CDR3 DNA: TGTGCCAGCTGGGGAGACAGGATGAGGAGCTACACCTTC; J gene: TRBJ1-2; V gene: TRBV6-5; CDR3 length: 13; clone size: .; D gene: .
CDR3 protein: CASSLGQAGEPQHF; CDR3 DNA: TGCGCCAGCAGCTTAGGCCAGGCGGGGGAGCCCCAGCATTTT; J gene: TRBJ1-5; V gene: TRBV5-1; CDR3 length: 14; clone size: few; D gene: .
CDR3 protein: CATSRDLGRGETQYF; CDR3 DNA: TGTGCCACCAGCAGAGATTTAGGCCGCGGCGAGACCCAGTACTTC; J gene: TRBJ2-5; V gene: TRBV15; CDR3 length: 15; clone size: .; D gene: .
CDR3 protein: CASSLEGGEGYTF; CDR3 DNA: TGTGCCAGCAGCTTAGAAGGGGGCGAGGGCTACACCTTC; J gene: TRBJ1-2; V gene: TRBV7-9; CDR3 length: 13; clone size: .; D gene: TRBD1
CDR3 protein: CASSQDRDTDSPLHF; CDR3 DNA: TGTGCCAGCAGCCAAGATAGGGACACCGATTCACCCCTCCACTTT; J gene: TRBJ1-6; V gene: TRBV3-1/TRBV3-2; CDR3 length: 15; clone size: .; D gene: .
CDR3 protein: CATSSLSGGSNEKLFF; CDR3 DNA: TGTGCCACCAGCAGTTTGTCAGGGGGCAGTAACGAAAAACTGTTTTTT; J gene: TRBJ1-4; V gene: TRBV15; CDR3 length: 16; clone size: .; D gene: TRBD1
CDR3 protein: CASSRQGRFGDEQYF; CDR3 DNA: TGTGCCAGCAGTCGACAGGGACGGTTTGGCGACGAGCAGTACTTC; J gene: TRBJ2-7; V gene: TRBV3-1/TRBV3-2; CDR3 length: 15; clone size: .; D gene: TRBD1
CDR3 protein: CASSSRRLALSYNEQFF; CDR3 DNA: TGTGCCAGCAGCTCGCGCCGGCTAGCGCTTTCCTACAATGAGCAGTTCTTC; J gene: TRBJ2-1; V gene: TRBV7-9; CDR3 length: 17; clone size: .; D gene: .
CDR3 protein: CASSQDLHEEETWDTEAFF; CDR3 DNA: TGTGCCAGCAGCCAAGATCTCCATGAGGAGGAAACATGGGACACTGAAGCTTTCTTT; J gene: TRBJ1-1; V gene: TRBV4-2; CDR3 length: 19; clone size: .; D gene: .
CDR3 protein: CASSEGTLGTEAFF; CDR3 DNA: TGTGCCAGCAGTGAAGGTACCCTCGGGACTGAAGCTTTCTTT; J gene: TRBJ1-1; V gene: TRBV2; CDR3 length: 14; clone size: .; D gene: .
CDR3 protein: CASTGTLGNYGYTF; CDR3 DNA: TGTGCCAGCACCGGGACACTTGGAAACTATGGCTACACCTTC; J gene: TRBJ1-2; V gene: TRBV21-1; CDR3 length: 14; clone size: .; D gene: .
CDR3 protein: CASSLSVAVRNTEAFF; CDR3 DNA: TGTGCCAGCAGTTTATCAGTGGCAGTTCGGAACACTGAAGCTTTCTTT; J gene: TRBJ1-1; V gene: TRBV28; CDR3 length: 16; clone size: .; D gene: .
CDR3 protein: CASSQEGYGQGDQPQHF; CDR3 DNA: TGCGCCAGCAGCCAAGAGGGATACGGACAGGGCGATCAGCCCCAGCATTTT; J gene: TRBJ1-5; V gene: TRBV4-1; CDR3 length: 17; clone size: .; D gene: TRBD1
CDR3 protein: CASSPGTGWVYGYTF; CDR3 DNA: TGTGCCAGCAGCCCCGGGACAGGGTGGGTCTATGGCTACACCTTC; J gene: TRBJ1-2; V gene: TRBV7-2; CDR3 length: 15; clone size: .; D gene: TRBD1
CDR3 protein: CASSPPVVGDGYTF; CDR3 DNA: TGTGCCAGCTCACCACCGGTGGTGGGAGATGGCTACACCTTC; J gene: TRBJ1-2; V gene: TRBV18; CDR3 length: 14; clone size: .; D gene: .
CDR3 protein: CASPLDNRDGYTF; CDR3 DNA: TGTGCCAGCCCCCTAGACAACAGGGATGGCTACACCTTC; J gene: TRBJ1-2; V gene: TRBV7-9; CDR3 length: 13; clone size: .; D gene: .
CDR3 protein: CASSINKGDTKHQPQHF; CDR3 DNA: TGTGCCAGTAGTATAAACAAGGGGGACACCAAGCATCAGCCCCAGCATTTT; J gene: TRBJ1-5; V gene: TRBV19; CDR3 length: 17; clone size: .; D gene: .
CDR3 protein: CASSSLLTGGNEKLFF; CDR3 DNA: TGTGCCAGTAGTTCCCTTCTGACAGGGGGGAATGAAAAACTGTTTTTT; J gene: TRBJ1-4; V gene: TRBV19; CDR3 length: 16; clone size: .; D gene: TRBD1
CDR3 protein: CASGRERAEAFF; CDR3 DNA: TGTGCTAGTGGTCGAGAGAGAGCTGAAGCTTTCTTT; J gene: TRBJ1-1; V gene: TRBV12-5; CDR3 length: 12; clone size: .; D gene: .
CDR3 protein: CASSLVFQALETQYF; CDR3 DNA: TGTGCCAGCAGCTTAGTATTTCAGGCCCTGGAGACCCAGTACTTC; J gene: TRBJ2-5; V gene: TRBV7-9; CDR3 length: 15; clone size: .; D gene: .
CDR3 protein: CASKTTGNTEAFF; CDR3 DNA: TGTGCCAGCAAGACGACAGGGAACACTGAAGCTTTCTTT; J gene: TRBJ1-1; V gene: TRBV2; CDR3 length: 13; clone size: .; D gene: .